These 13 T cell receptor beta chains originate from one sample sequenced in a study of CD8 T cells in ankylosing spondylitis. Each CDR3 protein gets one entry after TCRdb re-called the 5' RACE reads with MiXCR. Of more than 25,000 distinct CDR3 sequences in the sample, around 14% were seen once. The sequenced material came from blood. These receptors came from a male donor with ankylosing spondylitis or in good health (not recorded which).

In this sample, this clonotype turned up a few times. The chain employs TRBV2 and TRBJ1-1; D unresolved. Germline CDR1 is SNHLY and CDR2 is FYNNEI. This CDR3 has 8 residues. V lost 8 bases to trimming and J lost 8 bases, with 3 bases between them. CDR3 sequence: CASGEAFF. CDR3 nucleotides: TGTGCCAGCGGGGAAGCTTTCTTT.

J is TRBJ1-2 and V is TRBV2; D is possibly TRBD1 (6 bases). The V end was cut by 7 bases, the J end by 1 base, with 10 bases between. The CDR3 loop spans 13 amino acids. The germline V gene encodes CDR1 SNHLY and CDR2 FYNNEI. CDR3 sequence reads: CASKQGFNYGYTF. The CDR3, as DNA: TGTGCCAGCAAACAGGGTTTTAACTATGGCTACACCTTC.

The chain links TRBV5-1 to TRBJ2-2, with a possible D match to TRBD2 (6 bases). V lost 3 bases, J lost 0 bases, and 9 bases lay in between. There are 15 residues in the CDR3. Per germline, CDR1 SGHRS and CDR2 YFSETQ. CDR3 amino acids: CASSSGLTNTGELFF. The CDR3 bases are TGCGCCAGCAGCTCAGGACTAACGAACACCGGGGAGCTGTTTTTT.

The chain uses TRBV15 and TRBJ1-1; D unresolved. V was pared by 0 bases and J by 4 bases, with 9 bases between. Germline CDR1 LNHNV, CDR2 YYDKDF (reference sequence). The CDR3 is 14 amino acids. The DNA for the CDR3 is TGTGCCACCAGCAGAGATATGCGTGTCACTGAAGCTTTCTTT. It yields the protein CATSRDMRVTEAFF.

This rearrangement joins TRBV29-1 to TRBJ2-2; possible D gene TRBD1, 5 bases. V gave up 7 bases and J gave up 5 bases, with 8 bases separating them. The CDR3 runs 11 residues. The germline V gene has CDR1 SQVTM and CDR2 ANQGSEA. CDR3 amino acids: CSAGLTGELFF. Here the CDR3 DNA reads TGCAGCGCAGGGTTGACCGGGGAGCTGTTTTTT.

The V and J genes are TRBV20-1 and TRBJ1-1; TRBD1 aligns across 9 bases. V was clipped by 4 bases and J by 5 bases; unmatched bases: 8. The CDR3 is made up of 14 amino acids. Germline V gene lookup returns CDR1 DFQATT and CDR2 SNEGSKA (reference sequence). The CDR3 bases are TGCAGTGCTATTTTGCCGACAGGGGGAACTGAAGCTTTCTTT. The encoded protein is CSAILPTGGTEAFF.

V and J are TRBV24-1 and TRBJ2-1, with a tentative D call TRBD2 (7 bases). The CDR3 length is 17 residues. V was pared by 2 bases and J by 1 base, with 14 bases between. From germline, CDR1 is KGHDR and CDR2 SFDVKD. The CDR3 region has the DNA TGTGCCACCAGTGATTCGCTAGGGGGGGTTTCCTACAATGAGCAGTTCTTC. It translates to CATSDSLGGVSYNEQFF.

This clonotype turned up a few times. Mismatch with germline at one junction end may stem from a read error. This sequence joins TRBV3-1 and TRBJ1-1, with 7 bases aligning to TRBD1. Looked up from germline, CDR1 is LGHDT and CDR2 is YNNKEL (reference sequence). This CDR3 has 14 amino acids. CDR3 loop: CVSSLGTANTEAFF. CDR3 DNA sequence: TGTGTCAGCAGCCTTGGGACAGCGAACACTGAAGCTTTCTTT. Filled out from reference TRBV3-1 and TRBJ1-1, the complete variable domain reads DTAVSQTPKYLVTQMGNDKSIKCEQNLGHDTMYWYKQDSKKFLKIMFSYNNKELIINETVPNRFSPKSPDKAHLNLHINSLELGDSAVYFCVSSLGTANTEAFFGQGTRLTVV.

This clonotype was counted a few times. The genes are TRBV29-1 and TRBJ1-1; D is uncertain. Germline V CDR1 and CDR2: SQVTM, ANQGSEA. The CDR3 is 13 residues long. Trimming took 5 bases from V and 1 from J, leaving 11 bases between them. CDR3 bases: TGCAGCGTTAGTTCTTCTCGGAACACTGAAGCTTTCTTT. It codes for CSVSSSRNTEAFF.

This clonotype occurred many times. The chain joins TRBV20-1 to TRBJ2-2; 9 nucleotides agree with TRBD2. J was trimmed by 0 bases and V by 5 bases; bases with no gene match: 1. Germline V gives CDR1 DFQATT, CDR2 SNEGSKA (reference sequence). The CDR3 spans 14 residues. The CDR3 is CSALAGANTGELFF. CDR3 nucleotide sequence: TGCAGTGCTTTAGCGGGGGCGAACACCGGGGAGCTGTTTTTT.

The table lists this clonotype with a few counts. The V gene is TRBV29-1, the J gene TRBJ2-1, with 9 bases aligning to TRBD2. The length of the CDR3 is 15 residues. In germline, CDR1 is SQVTM, CDR2 ANQGSEA. V gave up 4 bases and J gave up 0 bases; unmatched junction bases: 4. CDR3 residues: CSVVGSGSSYNEQFF. The CDR3 nucleotides are TGCAGCGTTGTTGGTAGCGGGAGCTCCTACAATGAGCAGTTCTTC.

This clonotype was seen a few times. This rearrangement joins TRBV5-1 to TRBJ2-3; no reliable D call. Germline V gene sequence: CDR1 SGHRS, CDR2 YFSETQ. V shed 0 bases and J shed 6 bases, with 11 bases lying between them. This CDR3 comprises 14 residues. For the CDR3, the DNA is TGCGCCAGCAGCTTGGCAGACTCTTCGGATACGCAGTATTTT. Its protein is CASSLADSSDTQYF.

A few counts support this clonotype. The V and J genes are TRBV9 and TRBJ2-7, with 8 bases matching TRBD1. V lost 4 bases to trimming and J lost 0 bases; unmatched junction nucleotides: 6. Germline values: CDR1 SGDLS, CDR2 YYNGEE. CDR3 length: 15 residues. The CDR3 here is CASSPDRASSYEQYV. As DNA, the CDR3 is TGTGCCAGCAGCCCGGACAGGGCGAGCTCCTACGAGCAGTACGTC.